The rows below give T cell receptor beta chains drawn from one sample of a study of Graves' ophthalmopathy and Graves' hyperthyroidism. TCRdb analysed the multiplex PCR reads with MiXCR anew, one entry per CDR3 protein. The table has about 160,000 distinct CDR3 sequences, approximately 40% seen once. Sample: peripheral blood. The receptors were sampled from a woman between 40 and 50 years old with Graves' ophthalmopathy. Both conserved end residues are trimmed from each CDR3.

V gene	J gene	CDR3 length	CDR3 protein
TRBV7-7	TRBJ2-5	12	ASSPGLAGRAQY
TRBV5-1	TRBJ1-1	12	ASKGQGLGEGAF
TRBV6-1	TRBJ2-7	9	ASTDGYEQY
TRBV12-3/TRBV12-4	TRBJ2-7	12	ASSLRLGQGEQY
TRBV13	TRBJ2-4	14	ASSVHRGQFENIQY
TRBV12-3/TRBV12-4	TRBJ1-1	14	ASRYGDEGPGTEAF
TRBV7-3	TRBJ2-7	13	ASSLEQGAYHEQY
TRBV28	TRBJ1-1	14	ASSLLAGQGNTEAF
TRBV6-1	TRBJ1-2	12	ASSVGTANYGYT
TRBV4-2	TRBJ2-4	12	ASSQEGAKNIQY
TRBV20-1	TRBJ1-2	8	SARVYGYT
TRBV30	TRBJ2-5	10	AWSRVRETQY
TRBV6-4	TRBJ1-6	12	ASSEAPVRSPLH
TRBV14	TRBJ1-6	12	ASSQGIYNSPLH
TRBV27	TRBJ2-5	11	ASSSQTELTQY
TRBV7-9	TRBJ1-2	14	ASSLEGGETNYGYT
TRBV5-1	TRBJ1-1	13	ASSLEGGPGTEAF